Shown below are 24 T cell receptor beta chains from a single sample sequenced in a study of beta chain features in type 1 diabetes. The whole isolated RNA underwent reverse transcription, so sequencing captured expressed TCRB transcripts. Sequencing was performed with immunoSEQ multiplex PCR; in TCRdb, only in-frame clones are kept and a portion is missing. The sample shows tens of thousands of clones, over 50% of them seen only once. The specimen sequenced was Tregs from blood. The receptors stem from a woman aged 18 to 35 in good health.

The J gene is TRBJ2-1, the V gene TRBV9; D is unresolved. Looked up from germline, CDR1 is SGDLS and CDR2 is YYNGEE. V lost 4 bases, J lost 2 bases, and 10 bases lay in between. This CDR3 region has 14 residues. CDR3 DNA sequence: TGTGCCAGCAGCCAGTACACTACCTACAATGAGCAGTTCTTC. Translated: CASSQYTTYNEQFF.

CDR3 region: CASSLRTGQASETQYF. The CDR3 DNA reads TGTGCCAGCAGCTTAAGGACTGGACAGGCTTCGGAGACCCAGTACTTC. The chain has TRBV7-2 and TRBJ2-5; 7 bases agree with TRBD1. Germline V gene sequence: CDR1 SGHTA, CDR2 FQGNSA. The CDR3 extends over 16 amino acids. The V and J ends lost 2 bases and 5 bases, in that order; junction bases with no gene match: 11.

The chain uses TRBV5-1 and TRBJ2-5; D remains ambiguous. The length of the CDR3 is 13 residues. V dropped 0 bases and J dropped 5 bases, with 8 bases sitting between them. CDR1 is SGHRS, CDR2 YFSETQ, per germline. CDR3 DNA: TGCGCCAGCAGCTTGGGGCCAGGTGAGACCCAGTACTTC. Protein: CASSLGPGETQYF.

V gene TRBV19 combines with J gene TRBJ2-5; tentatively, D is TRBD2 (6 bases). Germline V gene sequence: CDR1 LNHDA, CDR2 SQIVND (reference sequence). V was shortened by 5 bases and J by 1 base, with 11 bases between the two germline ends. This CDR3 has 14 residues. The CDR3 DNA sequence: TGTGCCAGTAGTCTCACCGGGAGCCAAGAGACCCAGTACTTC. Translation gives CASSLTGSQETQYF.

CDR3 nucleotide sequence: TGTGCCAGCTCCCTCTCCGGGACAGGGCTTCCCTACGAGCAGTACTTC. Translating it yields CASSLSGTGLPYEQYF. The chain links TRBV18 to TRBJ2-7; TRBD1 matches at 9 bases. V was clipped by 6 bases and J by 2 bases; unmatched bases: 11. Germline V gives CDR1 KGHSH, CDR2 LQKENI. The CDR3 sequence is 16 residues long.

V usage is TRBV5-1 and J usage is TRBJ2-2; perhaps TRBD2 as D (5 bases). Germline V lookup: CDR1 SGHRS, CDR2 YFSETQ. Trimming left V 4 bases short and J 4 bases short, with 11 bases between. The CDR3 totals 14 residues. The CDR3 here is CASSPDGVTGELFF. CDR3 coding DNA: TGCGCCAGCAGCCCGGACGGGGTCACCGGGGAGCTGTTTTTT.

This clone was detected a few times. The chain uses TRBV18 and TRBJ2-7; D is possibly TRBD2 (5 bases). Germline loops: CDR1 KGHSH, CDR2 LQKENI. Trimming took 6 bases from V and 3 from J, leaving 15 bases between them. This CDR3 region has 14 residues. The CDR3 here is CASSPARGGYEQYF. CDR3 sequence (DNA): TGTGCCAGCTCGCCAGCCCGGGGTGGCTACGAGCAGTACTTC. Complete variable domain (other parts from reference TRBV18 and TRBJ2-7): NAGVMQNPRHLVRRRGQEARLRCSPMKGHSHVYWYRQLPEEGLKFMVYLQKENIIDESGMPKERFSAEFPKEGPSILRIQQVVRGDSAAYFCASSPARGGYEQYFGPGTRLTVT.

The V and J genes are TRBV7-8 and TRBJ1-2; D gene unclear. The CDR3 extends over 11 amino acids. Germline CDR1 reads SGHVS; CDR2 reads FQNEAQ. V was shortened by 5 bases and J by 4 bases, with 5 bases between the two germline ends. This CDR3 is CASSPIYGYTF. For the CDR3, the DNA is TGTGCCAGCAGCCCTATCTATGGCTACACCTTC.

The J gene is TRBJ2-5, the V gene TRBV10-3, with D tentatively TRBD1 (6 bases). CDR3 size: 14 residues. Germline assignment: CDR1 ENHRY and CDR2 SYGVKD. V was trimmed by 2 bases and J by 3 bases, leaving 10 bases between them. The CDR3 is CAISEGQGKETQYF. The DNA for the CDR3 is TGTGCCATCAGTGAGGGTCAGGGGAAAGAGACCCAGTACTTC.

This clone showed up just a few times. The rearrangement links TRBV10-2 to TRBJ2-2; D may be TRBD2 (6 bases). V gave up 6 bases and J gave up 7 bases, with 18 bases separating them. CDR1 and CDR2 (germline): WSHSY, SAAADI. The CDR3 has 15 residues. CDR3 in amino acids: CASSRPGSPHGELFF. CDR3 in DNA: TGCGCCAGCAGCAGACCCGGGAGCCCCCACGGGGAGCTGTTTTTT.

DNA for the CDR3: TGTGCCAGCAGCCGAAGCGGTTACACAGATACGCAGTATTTT. Protein sequence: CASSRSGYTDTQYF. The J gene is TRBJ2-3, the V gene TRBV27; maybe TRBD2 (5 bases). The CDR3 is made up of 14 amino acids. Germline-derived CDR1 and CDR2 are MNHEY and SMNVEV (reference sequence). V was cut by 6 bases and J by 2 bases, with 12 bases left in between.

This clone came up a few times. This chain links TRBV4-2 with TRBJ1-4, with D possibly being TRBD1 (6 bases). V lost 0 bases and J 0 bases, leaving 14 bases between the germline ends. The germline gives CDR1 LGHNA, CDR2 YNFKEQ. The CDR3 extends over 18 amino acids. Here the CDR3 reads CASSQDWGRGATNEKLFF. Written as DNA, the CDR3 is TGTGCCAGCAGCCAAGATTGGGGCAGGGGAGCAACTAATGAAAAACTGTTTTTT.

V gene TRBV10-3 combines with J gene TRBJ2-7, with 9 bases fitting TRBD2. Germline loops: CDR1 ENHRY, CDR2 SYGVKD. J lost 6 bases, V lost 8 bases, and 11 bases had no gene match. CDR3 size: 14 residues. This chain's CDR3 is CAIGWREGLSEQYF. CDR3 nucleotides: TGTGCCATCGGTTGGCGGGAGGGACTAAGCGAGCAGTACTTC.

The sample holds one count of this clone. J is TRBJ1-1 and V is TRBV7-9, with no clear D. This CDR3 region has 16 residues. Trimming stripped 1 base from V and 0 bases from J, with 12 bases between. Per germline, CDR1 SEHNR and CDR2 FQNEAQ (reference sequence). The CDR3, as DNA: TGTGCCAGCAGCTTAGACAGACAAACCATGAACACTGAAGCTTTCTTT. Amino acid sequence: CASSLDRQTMNTEAFF.

The chain uses TRBV7-8 and TRBJ2-7, with D tentatively TRBD2 (5 bases). CDR1 and CDR2 (germline): SGHVS, FQNEAQ. V was clipped by 4 bases and J by 0 bases, with 19 bases between them. The length of the CDR3 is 17 residues. For the CDR3, the DNA is TGTGCCAGCAGCTCCAATTTTGTTAGGGAGACCTCCTACGAGCAGTACTTC. Its protein is CASSSNFVRETSYEQYF. Combining the CDR3 with reference TRBV7-8 and TRBJ2-7 gives the whole variable domain GAGVSQSPRYKVAKRGQDVALRCDPISGHVSLFWYQQALGQGPEFLTYFQNEAQLDKSGLPSDRFFAERPEGSVSTLKIQRTQQEDSAVYLCASSSNFVRETSYEQYFGPGTRLTVT.

This chain links TRBV5-1 with TRBJ2-1; D unresolved. The germline V gene encodes CDR1 SGHRS and CDR2 YFSETQ. The CDR3 runs 15 residues. V gave up 0 bases and J gave up 0 bases, with 7 bases separating them. The CDR3 region has the DNA TGCGCCAGCAGCTTGGAAAGTAGCTCCTACAATGAGCAGTTCTTC. It translates to CASSLESSSYNEQFF.

This clone was recorded a few times. The chain joins TRBV7-8 to TRBJ2-7, with TRBD1 matching over 9 bases. Trimming removed 5 bases from V and 5 bases from J; junction bases left unmatched: 7. The CDR3 runs to 14 residues. The germline V gene has CDR1 SGHVS and CDR2 FQNEAQ. Here the CDR3 reads CASSTWTGDHEQYF. CDR3 nucleotides: TGTGCCAGCAGCACCTGGACAGGGGACCACGAGCAGTACTTC.

As concerns this clone: Other DNA sequences of this sample code for an identical CDR3. This chain uses TRBV7-9 with TRBJ1-2; possible D gene TRBD1, 6 bases. The germline V and J ends were trimmed by 5 bases and 1 base, with 17 bases remaining between them. The CDR3 loop spans 16 amino acids. Per germline, CDR1 SEHNR and CDR2 FQNEAQ (reference sequence). The CDR3 loop is CASSLGTYRDNYGYTF. CDR3 in DNA: TGTGCCAGCAGCCTAGGAACGTACAGGGATAACTATGGCTACACCTTC.

The gene calls are TRBV5-1 and TRBJ1-1; perhaps TRBD1 as D (6 bases). Trimming left V 5 bases short and J 0 bases short, with 8 bases between. From germline, CDR1 is SGHRS and CDR2 YFSETQ. This CDR3 has 13 residues. Here the CDR3 DNA reads TGCGCCAGCAGTGGACAGCTGAACACTGAAGCTTTCTTT. As protein: CASSGQLNTEAFF.

The chain couples TRBV9 to TRBJ2-5, with 11 bases fitting TRBD1. The end of the DNA aligns better with TRBJ2-7, so the J call may be wrong. Germline V gives CDR1 SGDLS, CDR2 YYNGEE. CDR3 length: 14 amino acids. The CDR3 here is CASSVGQGDYEQYF. The DNA of the CDR3 is TGTGCCAGCAGCGTGGGACAGGGGGACTACGAGCAGTACTTC.

V gene TRBV5-4 combines with J gene TRBJ1-2, with TRBD1 matching over 10 bases. V trimming: 10 bases; J trimming: 8 bases; junction bases outside the gene matches: 11. Germline CDR1 SGHNT, CDR2 YYREEE (reference sequence). This CDR3 is 13 amino acids long. The CDR3 is CAVKRDRGGGYTF. CDR3 in DNA: TGTGCCGTCAAGCGGGACAGGGGTGGGGGCTACACCTTC.

The chain carries TRBV19 and TRBJ2-1; a possible D gene is TRBD1 (6 bases). This CDR3 contains 17 residues. Germline V gene lookup returns CDR1 LNHDA and CDR2 SQIVND (reference sequence). V lost 2 bases and J lost 4, with 18 bases in between. The DNA of the CDR3 is TGTGCCAGTAGTATAACGATTAGGACAGAGTTGTACAATGAGCAGTTCTTC. Amino acids: CASSITIRTELYNEQFF.

The rearrangement uses TRBV6-5 and TRBJ1-2; D is perhaps TRBD1 (5 bases). In germline, CDR1 is MNHEY, CDR2 SVGAGI. V was trimmed by 2 bases and J by 8 bases, leaving 15 bases between them. CDR3 size: 14 residues. CDR3 DNA: TGTGCCAGCAGTTACGGCGGTGTACGGGGGGGCTACACCTTC. Translating it yields CASSYGGVRGGYTF.

This clone has just a few counts. The CDR3 nucleotides are TGTGCCAGCAACCACAGGGCCCTGAACACTGAAGCTTTCTTT. This gives the protein CASNHRALNTEAFF. The chain combines TRBV2 with TRBJ1-1; D is perhaps TRBD1 (6 bases). The germline V gene encodes CDR1 SNHLY and CDR2 FYNNEI. Trimming pared 7 bases from V and 0 bases from J, leaving 12 bases between. CDR3 length: 14 residues.